These 28 T cell receptor beta chains came from one sample sequenced in a study of control samples from healthy donors and cancer patients. Using immunoSEQ multiplex PCR, the repertoire was profiled, and TCRdb retains in-frame clones only, with some absent. The table has about 130,000 clones, 93% seen once. The specimen was PBMCs. The origin of the receptors is a man aged 45-60 years with head and neck cancer.

This chain links TRBV4-3 with TRBJ1-5, with D unresolved. The CDR3 loop spans 13 amino acids. V dropped 0 bases and J dropped 6 bases, with 6 bases sitting between them. The germline V gene encodes CDR1 LGHNA and CDR2 YSLEER. The CDR3 loop reads CASSQEYGQPQHF. Here the CDR3 DNA reads TGCGCCAGCAGCCAAGAGTACGGTCAGCCCCAGCATTTT.

The rearrangement joins TRBV5-5 to TRBJ2-5; maybe TRBD2 (7 bases). The CDR3 has 15 amino acids. Germline CDR1 is SGHKS and CDR2 is YYEKEE (reference sequence). With 0 bases removed from V and 5 bases from J, the gap between germline ends came to 14 bases. Here the CDR3 reads CASSLAAGAWETQYF. The CDR3 DNA follows: TGTGCCAGCAGCTTGGCGGCGGGGGCTTGGGAGACCCAGTACTTC.

This clone appeared a single time. The chain joins TRBV7-2 to TRBJ1-5; TRBD1 aligns across 8 bases. There are 14 residues in the CDR3. The V segment lost 5 bases and the J segment 5 bases; nucleotides outside the gene matches: 5. Germline assignment: CDR1 SGHTA and CDR2 FQGNSA. Here the CDR3 reads CASSPTGGYQPQHF. DNA of the CDR3: TGTGCCAGCAGCCCAACAGGGGGGTATCAGCCCCAGCATTTT.

The V and J genes are TRBV28 and TRBJ2-1; possibly TRBD1 for D (5 bases). Per the germline V gene, CDR1 is MDHEN and CDR2 is SYDVKM. The CDR3 is made up of 14 amino acids. Between the trimmed V and J ends, which lost 2 bases and 6 bases, there was a span of 11 bases. The DNA for the CDR3 is TGTGCCAGCAGTTTACCCTTGACAGTCAATGAGCAGTTCTTC. Translation gives CASSLPLTVNEQFF.

The gene calls are TRBV30 and TRBJ2-7, with 11 bases lining up with TRBD2. V lost 1 base, J lost 2 bases, and 4 bases stayed unmatched. Germline V lookup: CDR1 GTSNPN, CDR2 SVGIG (reference sequence). This CDR3 has 15 residues. CDR3 DNA: TGTGCCTGGAGTGAAGGACTAGCGGGCCCCTACGAGCAGTACTTC. This sequence encodes CAWSEGLAGPYEQYF.

The rearrangement links TRBV6-6 to TRBJ2-1; D uncertain. V was trimmed by 8 bases and J by 4 bases, leaving 12 bases between them. Germline-derived CDR1 and CDR2 are MNHNY and SVGAGI (reference sequence). The length of the CDR3 is 13 residues. The CDR3 sequence: CASRSVSYNEQFF. In nucleotides, the CDR3 is TGTGCCAGCCGCTCGGTGTCTTACAATGAGCAGTTCTTC.

The chain combines TRBV4-1 with TRBJ2-2; 11 bases align to TRBD1. The CDR3 runs to 16 residues. V lost 3 bases to trimming and J lost 4 bases; unmatched junction nucleotides: 4. CDR1 and CDR2 (germline): MGHRA, YSYEKL. The DNA of the CDR3 is TGCGCCAGCAGCCATGGACAGGGGGCCCTCACCGGGGAGCTGTTTTTT. It codes for CASSHGQGALTGELFF.

The chain uses TRBV6-5 and TRBJ2-7; D possibly corresponds to TRBD1 (6 bases). Deletions cut 10 bases from V and 2 bases from J, with 18 bases between. Looked up from germline, CDR1 is MNHEY and CDR2 is SVGAGI. The CDR3 consists of 14 residues. The CDR3 sequence: CATVGAQGPYEQYF. Here the CDR3 DNA reads TGTGCCACCGTTGGGGCGCAGGGGCCCTACGAGCAGTACTTC.

The chain recombines TRBV4-2 with TRBJ2-3; D might be TRBD2 (7 bases). V gave up 1 base and J gave up 4 bases, with 15 bases separating them. Germline CDR1 is LGHNA and CDR2 is YNFKEQ. The CDR3 runs to 16 residues. CDR3 amino acids: CASSQAPGGGADTQYF. CDR3 nucleotides: TGTGCCAGCAGCCAAGCCCCGGGGGGCGGAGCAGATACGCAGTATTTT.

This rearrangement joins TRBV5-1 to TRBJ1-2, with D tentatively TRBD1 (5 bases). Germline-derived CDR1 and CDR2 are SGHRS and YFSETQ. The germline V and J ends were trimmed by 4 bases and 6 bases, with 19 bases remaining between them. The CDR3 covers 15 residues. CDR3 sequence: CASSTLGRVENGYTF. The CDR3 bases are TGCGCCAGCAGCACCCTAGGCAGGGTGGAGAATGGCTACACCTTC.

The chain couples TRBV7-6 to TRBJ2-2; TRBD2 agrees at 12 bases. The CDR3 is 16 amino acids. From germline, CDR1 is SGHVS and CDR2 FNYEAQ. V shed 5 bases and J 4 bases; nucleotides not matched to a gene: 5. CDR3 bases: TGTGCCAGCAGCCCTAGCGGGGGGGCGGGCACCGGGGAGCTGTTTTTT. Translating it yields CASSPSGGAGTGELFF.

This clone was found once. The chain has TRBV6-2 or TRBV6-3 and TRBJ2-7; D is uncertain. V dropped 2 bases and J dropped 2 bases, with 7 bases sitting between them. The germline CDR1 and CDR2 sequences are MNHEY and SVGEGT. This CDR3 region has 13 residues. This CDR3 is CASSYEETYEQYF. The CDR3 nucleotides read TGTGCCAGCAGTTACGAGGAAACCTACGAGCAGTACTTC.

This clone was seen a single time. The chain joins TRBV27 to TRBJ1-4, with TRBD1 matching 8 bases. Looked up from germline, CDR1 is MNHEY and CDR2 is SMNVEV (reference sequence). V lost 3 bases and J lost 7; bases outside the gene matches: 4. The CDR3 consists of 14 residues. CDR3 loop: CASSFRGLGEKLFF. The CDR3 DNA reads TGTGCCAGCAGTTTCAGGGGGCTTGGTGAAAAACTGTTTTTT.

V and J are TRBV7-2 and TRBJ1-1; D possibly corresponds to TRBD1 (6 bases). The CDR3 has 14 amino acids. Trimming pared 2 bases from V and 6 bases from J, leaving 13 bases between. CDR1 is SGHTA and CDR2 is FQGNSA in the germline V gene. The CDR3 nucleotides are TGTGCCAGCAGCTTACTCGGACAGATCTCTGAAGCTTTCTTT. Amino acid sequence: CASSLLGQISEAFF.

The rearrangement links TRBV6-1 to TRBJ1-5, with D possibly matching TRBD1 (5 bases). V lost 1 base and J lost 2, with 9 bases in between. The CDR3 length is 15 residues. The germline gives CDR1 MNHNS, CDR2 SASEGT. This CDR3 is CASSEGGWGNQPQHF. The CDR3 DNA reads TGTGCCAGCAGTGAAGGGGGGTGGGGCAATCAGCCCCAGCATTTT.

This clone was seen just once. The chain recombines TRBV13 with TRBJ2-1; 7 bases align to TRBD1. The junction had 4 bases not matched to a gene; V was cut back by 5 bases and J by 9 bases. Germline loops: CDR1 PRHDT, CDR2 FYEKMQ (reference sequence). The CDR3 is made up of 12 amino acids. CDR3 residues: CASSPRTGEQFF. The CDR3 DNA sequence: TGTGCCAGCAGCCCTCGGACAGGTGAGCAGTTCTTC.

In its sample, this clone was seen once. The chain has TRBV4-2 and TRBJ2-6; a weak D match, TRBD2 (8 bases). Trimming shortened V by 1 base and J by 1 base, and 20 bases separated the two germline ends. This CDR3 is built from 20 residues. Germline V gives CDR1 LGHNA, CDR2 YNFKEQ. CDR3 region: CASSQVGGQREYSGANVLTF. The CDR3 DNA reads TGTGCCAGCAGCCAAGTGGGGGGACAGCGGGAGTATTCTGGGGCCAACGTCCTGACTTTC.

The V gene is TRBV5-4, the J gene TRBJ1-5; a possible D gene is TRBD1 (5 bases). The CDR3 sequence is 13 residues long. Germline loops: CDR1 SGHNT, CDR2 YYREEE (reference sequence). V dropped 7 bases and J dropped 4 bases, with 12 bases sitting between them. The CDR3 protein is CASGVGVNQPQHF. The CDR3, as DNA: TGTGCCAGCGGGGTGGGGGTAAATCAGCCCCAGCATTTT.

The chain recombines TRBV12-3 or TRBV12-4 with TRBJ2-7, with unresolved D. This CDR3 is built from 13 residues. V lost 5 bases and J 4 bases, leaving 12 bases between the germline ends. The CDR3 is CASSRKTEYEQYF. CDR3 in DNA: TGTGCCAGCAGTCGTAAGACTGAGTACGAGCAGTACTTC.

V usage is TRBV7-2 and J usage is TRBJ2-7, with 7 bases aligning to TRBD2. Trimming removed 3 bases from V and 2 bases from J; junction bases left unmatched: 4. The length of the CDR3 is 14 residues. In germline, CDR1 is SGHTA, CDR2 FQGNSA. The CDR3, as DNA: TGTGCCAGCAGCTTTAAGCGGGGTCCCTACGAGCAGTACTTC. This translates into CASSFKRGPYEQYF.

The chain links TRBV24-1 to TRBJ2-1; the D call may be TRBD1 or TRBD2 (5 bases each). Trimming stripped 5 bases from V and 8 bases from J, with 15 bases between. The CDR3 extends over 14 amino acids. CDR1 and CDR2 from the germline V gene are KGHDR and SFDVKD. CDR3 sequence (DNA): TGTGCCACCAGTGTCCCCGGCCGGGGCGATGAGCAGTTCTTC. Residues: CATSVPGRGDEQFF.

The chain combines TRBV19 with TRBJ1-1, with D possibly being TRBD1 (6 bases). Trimming left V 1 base short and J 11 bases short, with 11 bases between. CDR3 length: 12 residues. Per germline, CDR1 LNHDA and CDR2 SQIVND (reference sequence). This chain's CDR3 is CASSIGGGQAFF. The CDR3 DNA reads TGTGCCAGTAGTATAGGAGGGGGTCAGGCTTTCTTT.

This clone was counted once. The chain joins TRBV24-1 to TRBJ2-2, with TRBD1 matching 8 bases. CDR3 length: 16 residues. The germline CDR1 and CDR2 sequences are KGHDR and SFDVKD. The J segment lost 5 bases and the V segment lost 1 base, leaving 5 bases of the junction unmatched. CDR3 DNA: TGTGCCACCAGTGATTTTAGACAGGGGATTACCGGGGAGCTGTTTTTT. Translating gives CATSDFRQGITGELFF.

This clone is a singleton in its sample. This chain links TRBV7-9 with TRBJ2-7, with D unresolved. Germline V gives CDR1 SEHNR, CDR2 FQNEAQ (reference sequence). Trimming cost V 3 bases and J 0 bases, with 12 bases left between them. This CDR3 comprises 15 residues. CDR3 sequence (DNA): TGTGCCAGCAGCTTGAGATCGGTAAGCTCCTACGAGCAGTACTTC. This gives the protein CASSLRSVSSYEQYF.

This sequence joins TRBV12-3 or TRBV12-4 and TRBJ2-1; D is undetermined. V gave up 1 base and J gave up 8 bases, with 3 bases separating them. This CDR3 is 11 amino acids long. CDR3 nucleotide sequence: TGTGCCAGCAGTTTAGTCGATGAGCAGTTCTTC. Its translation is CASSLVDEQFF.

The chain combines TRBV30 with TRBJ2-1; D possibly corresponds to TRBD2 (5 bases). Germline lookup yields CDR1 GTSNPN and CDR2 SVGIG (reference sequence). Trimming left V 5 bases short and J 10 bases short, with 12 bases between. The CDR3 is 11 residues long. The CDR3 sequence: CAWSRSGEQFF. Here the CDR3 DNA reads TGTGCCTGGTCAAGATCGGGGGAGCAGTTCTTC.

The chain employs TRBV4-3 and TRBJ2-1; a weak D match, TRBD2 (6 bases). V was shortened by 0 bases and J by 6 bases, with 9 bases between the two germline ends. The V gene's germline CDR1 is LGHNA and CDR2 YSLEER. This CDR3 is 14 amino acids long. The CDR3 spells CASSQDGGVNEQFF. The CDR3 DNA sequence: TGCGCCAGCAGCCAAGACGGGGGAGTCAATGAGCAGTTCTTC.

The V and J genes are TRBV6-2 or TRBV6-3 and TRBJ2-3; 11 positions agree with TRBD2. Germline V gene lookup returns CDR1 MNHEY and CDR2 SVGEGT. V lost 6 bases to trimming and J lost 0 bases; unmatched junction nucleotides: 5. This CDR3 contains 16 residues. The CDR3 region is CASSDRLAGSTDTQYF. The CDR3 DNA reads as TGTGCCAGCAGCGACCGACTAGCGGGGAGCACAGATACGCAGTATTTT.